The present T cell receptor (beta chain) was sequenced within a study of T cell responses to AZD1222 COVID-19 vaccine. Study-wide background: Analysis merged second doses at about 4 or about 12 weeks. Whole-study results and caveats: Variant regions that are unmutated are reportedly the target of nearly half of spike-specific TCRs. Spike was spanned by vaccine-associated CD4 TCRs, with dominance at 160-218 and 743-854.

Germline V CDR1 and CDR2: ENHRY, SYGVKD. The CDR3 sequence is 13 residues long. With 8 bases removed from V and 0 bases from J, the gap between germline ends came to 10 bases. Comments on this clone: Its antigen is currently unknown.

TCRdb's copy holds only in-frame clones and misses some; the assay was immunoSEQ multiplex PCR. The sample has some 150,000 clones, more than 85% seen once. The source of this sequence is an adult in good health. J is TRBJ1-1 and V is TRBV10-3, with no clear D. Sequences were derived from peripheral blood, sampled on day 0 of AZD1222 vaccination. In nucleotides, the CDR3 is TGTGCCATCCTCGGCCACCTGAACACTGAAGCTTTCTTT. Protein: CAILGHLNTEAFF.